The 14 T cell receptor beta chains presented below share a single source sample, sequenced in a study of blood T cell repertoires in COVID-19. Sequencing was performed with immunoSEQ multiplex PCR; in TCRdb, only in-frame clones are kept and a portion is missing. This sample has 250,000 or so clones, with 87% found just once. The sequenced sample was peripheral blood. The receptors derive from a man aged 18 to 30 with active or convalescent COVID-19.

This chain uses TRBV7-2 with TRBJ2-2; 9 bases line up with TRBD2. The CDR3 is 14 amino acids. Germline loops: CDR1 SGHTA, CDR2 FQGNSA. Trimming at V came to 4 bases and at J to 9 bases, leaving 6 bases not matched to a gene. CDR3 in amino acids: CASSSSGKERELFF. The CDR3 bases are TGTGCCAGCAGCTCTAGCGGGAAGGAGCGGGAGCTGTTTTTT.

Remarks on this clone: Germline is not matched at one junction end, which may reflect a read error. This rearrangement joins TRBV16 to TRBJ1-2; D might be TRBD1 (6 bases). Germline V gene sequence: CDR1 KGHSY, CDR2 FQNENV. The CDR3 runs 12 residues. CDR3 protein: CASSQSLDSLSF. CDR3 nucleotide sequence: TGTGCCAGCAGCCAATCCTTGGACAGCCTCAGCTTC.

V is TRBV5-4 and J is TRBJ2-5; 9 bases map to TRBD2. The CDR3 consists of 18 residues. Germline loops: CDR1 SGHNT, CDR2 YYREEE (reference sequence). Unmatched junction bases numbered 14, after V lost 3 bases and J lost 2 bases. The CDR3 sequence: CASSSLAGALLTQETQYF. CDR3 sequence (DNA): TGTGCCAGCAGCTCCTTAGCGGGGGCCCTCCTAACGCAAGAGACCCAGTACTTC.

CDR3 protein: CSVEDPAGRSYNEQFF. The CDR3 nucleotides are TGCAGCGTTGAAGATCCCGCAGGGCGATCCTACAATGAGCAGTTCTTC. The chain uses TRBV29-1 and TRBJ2-1; a possible D gene is TRBD1 (5 bases). Per the germline V gene, CDR1 is SQVTM and CDR2 is ANQGSEA. V dropped 0 bases and J dropped 1 base, with 13 bases sitting between them. This CDR3 comprises 16 residues.

The V call is TRBV28, the J call TRBJ2-2, with a tentative D call TRBD2 (6 bases). The CDR3 runs 16 residues. Trimming took off 3 bases at V and 4 bases at J, with 15 bases between the two ends. Germline V lookup: CDR1 MDHEN, CDR2 SYDVKM. CDR3 amino acids: CASSFAGSLLTGELFF. The CDR3 nucleotides read TGTGCCAGCAGTTTTGCCGGGAGTCTACTCACCGGGGAGCTGTTTTTT.

The rearrangement uses TRBV5-5 and TRBJ2-1; D gene uncertain. Germline CDR1 and CDR2: SGHKS and YYEKEE (reference sequence). The CDR3 has 15 amino acids. The V end lost 4 bases, the J end lost 4 bases, and 15 bases lay between the germline ends. CDR3 loop: CASSTDAARYNEQFF. For the CDR3, the DNA is TGTGCCAGCAGCACCGACGCGGCGCGGTACAATGAGCAGTTCTTC.

The CDR3 coding sequence is TGTGCCAGCATCTCGGGGACAGGGGAAGAGACCCAGTACTTC. It yields the protein CASISGTGEETQYF. The chain couples TRBV6-5 to TRBJ2-5; 10 bases fit TRBD1. The CDR3 extends over 14 amino acids. Germline values: CDR1 MNHEY, CDR2 SVGAGI. The junction had 5 bases not matched to a gene; V was cut back by 7 bases and J by 3 bases.

This chain uses TRBV9 with TRBJ2-1; TRBD2 matches at 13 bases. CDR1 is SGDLS and CDR2 is YYNGEE in the germline V gene. The CDR3 runs to 16 residues. Trimming at V came to 4 bases and at J to 7 bases, leaving 8 bases not matched to a gene. The CDR3 coding sequence is TGTGCCAGCAGCTCATCAAGGACTAGCGGGAGAAATGAGCAGTTCTTC. It encodes CASSSSRTSGRNEQFF.

The J gene is TRBJ1-6, the V gene TRBV25-1; 8 bases align to TRBD1. CDR1 is MGHDK, CDR2 SYGVNS, per germline. The CDR3 is 16 amino acids. Trimming cost V 1 base and J 10 bases; bases outside gene matches: 9. The CDR3 DNA is TGTGCCAGCAGTGAATTCAGGGGGCAGGGAGGGTCACCCCTCCACTTT. This sequence encodes CASSEFRGQGGSPLHF.

This chain links TRBV19 with TRBJ2-2; D is perhaps TRBD2 (7 bases). This CDR3 is built from 17 residues. The germline CDR1 and CDR2 sequences are LNHDA and SQIVND (reference sequence). The germline V and J ends were trimmed by 2 bases and 4 bases, with 17 bases remaining between them. The CDR3 region has the DNA TGTGCCAGTAGTATAATCGGCGGGGGCCCATCCACCGGGGAGCTGTTTTTT. Residues: CASSIIGGGPSTGELFF.

The V call is TRBV5-1, the J call TRBJ2-5; 9 nucleotides align to TRBD1. Trimming took 2 bases from V and 5 from J; bases not matched to a gene: 4. From germline, CDR1 is SGHRS and CDR2 YFSETQ. The CDR3 totals 14 residues. CDR3 nucleotides: TGCGCCAGCAGCTTAACAGGGGGCCGGGAGACCCAGTACTTC. Translating it yields CASSLTGGRETQYF. Complete variable domain (other parts from reference TRBV5-1 and TRBJ2-5): KAGVTQTPRYLIKTRGQQVTLSCSPISGHRSVSWYQQTPGQGLQFLFEYFSETQRNKGNFPGRFSGRQFSNSRSEMNVSTLELGDSALYLCASSLTGGRETQYFGPGTRLLVL.

J is TRBJ2-7 and V is TRBV12-3 or TRBV12-4; no clear D gene. Trimming shortened V by 6 bases and J by 3 bases, and 6 bases separated the two germline ends. This CDR3 is 11 amino acids long. CDR3 nucleotide sequence: TGTGCCAGCAGCGTAGACTACGAGCAGTACTTC. Its translation: CASSVDYEQYF.

The chain has TRBV5-5 and TRBJ2-1; 11 bases match TRBD2. The length of the CDR3 is 15 residues. CDR1 SGHKS and CDR2 YYEKEE come from the germline V gene (reference sequence). Unmatched junction bases numbered 5, after V lost 0 bases and J lost 9 bases. The CDR3 DNA follows: TGTGCCAGCAGCTTGGTGGGACTAGCGGCCCGTGAGCAGTTCTTC. Translating gives CASSLVGLAAREQFF.

The chain joins TRBV6-5 to TRBJ2-3; possible D gene TRBD2, 5 bases. This CDR3 region has 13 residues. The V and J ends lost 5 bases and 4 bases respectively, with 10 bases between them. The germline V gene has CDR1 MNHEY and CDR2 SVGAGI. Written as DNA, the CDR3 is TGTGCCAGCAGTAAGTGGACTGCAGATACGCAGTATTTT. Its translation is CASSKWTADTQYF.